This T cell receptor (beta chain) is from a study of beta chain features in type 1 diabetes. Study-level findings and limits: Researchers report that Type 1 diabetes patients had moderately but significantly shorter TCRB CDR3s across all four CD4+ subsets.

As to this clone: Its antigen is unknown.

TCRB transcripts that were expressed got sequenced, as all of the isolated RNA had been reverse transcribed. The table came from immunoSEQ multiplex PCR; TCRdb's copy has only in-frame clones and leaves some out. The repertoire includes under 850,000 clones, 10% to 15% of them detected once, and less than 0.025% sits in the top ten. Germline loops: CDR1 ENHRY, CDR2 SYGVKD. The CDR3 has 14 amino acids. Trimming at V came to 7 bases and at J to 11 bases, leaving 14 bases not matched to a gene. The sequenced material came from naive CD4+ T cells from blood. This TCR was recovered from a man aged 18 to 30 with type 1 diabetes. The genes are TRBV10-3 and TRBJ2-5; the match to TRBD1 covers 9 bases. The CDR3 here is CAITPGQGFNEQYF. The DNA for the CDR3 is TGTGCCATCACCCCGGGACAGGGCTTCAATGAGCAGTACTTC.